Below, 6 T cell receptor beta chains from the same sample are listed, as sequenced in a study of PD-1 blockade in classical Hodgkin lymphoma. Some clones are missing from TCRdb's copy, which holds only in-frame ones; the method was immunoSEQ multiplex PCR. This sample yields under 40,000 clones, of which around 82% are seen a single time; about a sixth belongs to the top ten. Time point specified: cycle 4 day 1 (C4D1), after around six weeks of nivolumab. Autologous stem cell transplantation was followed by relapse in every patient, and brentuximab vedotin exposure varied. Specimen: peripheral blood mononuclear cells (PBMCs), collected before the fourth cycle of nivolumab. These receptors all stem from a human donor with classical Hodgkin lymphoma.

This CDR3 is CASRGTSVLDTQYF. CDR3 in DNA: TGTGCCAGTAGGGGGACTAGTGTGCTGGATACGCAGTATTTT. V is TRBV19 and J is TRBJ2-3, with 8 bases that match TRBD2. The junction had 8 bases not matched to a gene; V was cut back by 6 bases and J by 6 bases. CDR1 is LNHDA, CDR2 SQIVND, per germline (reference sequence). The CDR3 totals 14 residues.

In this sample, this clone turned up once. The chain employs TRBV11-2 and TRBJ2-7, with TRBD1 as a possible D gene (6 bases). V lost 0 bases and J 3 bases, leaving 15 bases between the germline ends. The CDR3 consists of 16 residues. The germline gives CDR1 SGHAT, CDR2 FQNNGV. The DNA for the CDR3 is TGTGCCAGCAGCTTAGATCTGGGGACAAGCTTCTACGAGCAGTACGTC. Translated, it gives CASSLDLGTSFYEQYV.

Here the CDR3 DNA reads TGTGCCAGCAGTGCCCGGGAGAGCGGGAGGGCCTCCTACAATGAGCAGTTCTTC. It translates to CASSARESGRASYNEQFF. The chain carries TRBV27 and TRBJ2-1; TRBD2 matches 10 bases. The CDR3 has 18 amino acids. V lost 5 bases and J lost 0; bases outside the gene matches: 10. Germline CDR1 and CDR2: MNHEY and SMNVEV (reference sequence).

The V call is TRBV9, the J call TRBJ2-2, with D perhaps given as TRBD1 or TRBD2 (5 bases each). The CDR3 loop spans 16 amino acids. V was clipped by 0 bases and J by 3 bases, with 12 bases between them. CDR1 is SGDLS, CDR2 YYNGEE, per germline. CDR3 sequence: CASSVAPVGDTGELFF. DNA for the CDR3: TGTGCCAGCAGCGTAGCCCCGGTGGGGGACACCGGGGAGCTGTTTTTT. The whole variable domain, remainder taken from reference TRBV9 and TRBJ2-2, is DSGVTQTPKHLITATGQRVTLRCSPRSGDLSVYWYQQSLDQGLQFLIQYYNGEERAKGNILERFSAQQFPDLHSELNLSSLELGDSALYFCASSVAPVGDTGELFFGEGSRLTVL.

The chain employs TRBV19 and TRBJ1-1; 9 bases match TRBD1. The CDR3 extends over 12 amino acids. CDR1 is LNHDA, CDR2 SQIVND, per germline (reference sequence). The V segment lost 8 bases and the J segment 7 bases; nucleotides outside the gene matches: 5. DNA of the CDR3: TGTGCCAGTGAGGACAGGGGATATGAAGCTTTCTTT. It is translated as CASEDRGYEAFF.

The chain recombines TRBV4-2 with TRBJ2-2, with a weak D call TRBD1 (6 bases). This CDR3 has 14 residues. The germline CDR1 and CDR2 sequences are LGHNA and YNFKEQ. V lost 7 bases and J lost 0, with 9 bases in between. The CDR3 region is CASKRTANTGELFF. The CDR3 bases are TGTGCCAGCAAGCGGACAGCGAACACCGGGGAGCTGTTTTTT.